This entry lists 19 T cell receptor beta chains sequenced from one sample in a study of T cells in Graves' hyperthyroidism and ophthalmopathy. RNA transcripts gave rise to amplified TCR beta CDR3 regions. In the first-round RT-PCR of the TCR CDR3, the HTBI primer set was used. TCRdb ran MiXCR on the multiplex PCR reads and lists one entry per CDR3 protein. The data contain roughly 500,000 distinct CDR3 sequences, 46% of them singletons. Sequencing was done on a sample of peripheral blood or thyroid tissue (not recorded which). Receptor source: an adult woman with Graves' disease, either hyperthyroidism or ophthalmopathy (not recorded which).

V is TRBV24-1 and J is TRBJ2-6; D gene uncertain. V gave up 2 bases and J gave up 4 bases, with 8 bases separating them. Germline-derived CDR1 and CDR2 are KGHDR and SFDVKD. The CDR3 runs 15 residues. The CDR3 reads CATSDSGSGANVLTF. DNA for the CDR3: TGTGCCACCAGTGATTCCGGTTCAGGGGCCAACGTCCTGACTTTC.

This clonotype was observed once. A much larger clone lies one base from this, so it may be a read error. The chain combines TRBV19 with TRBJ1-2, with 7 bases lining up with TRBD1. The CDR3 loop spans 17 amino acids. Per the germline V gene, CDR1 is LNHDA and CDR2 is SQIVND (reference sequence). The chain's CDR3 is CAGSIAAPGRGYYGYTF. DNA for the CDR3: TGTGCCGGTAGTATAGCGGCCCCCGGCAGGGGGTACTATGGCTACACCTTC.

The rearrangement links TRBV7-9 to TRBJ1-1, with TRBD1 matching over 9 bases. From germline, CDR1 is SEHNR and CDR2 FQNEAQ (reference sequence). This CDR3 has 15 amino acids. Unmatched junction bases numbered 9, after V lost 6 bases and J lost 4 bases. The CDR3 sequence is CASRGQGSLGTEAFF. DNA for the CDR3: TGTGCCAGCAGAGGACAGGGGTCTCTCGGCACTGAAGCTTTCTTT.

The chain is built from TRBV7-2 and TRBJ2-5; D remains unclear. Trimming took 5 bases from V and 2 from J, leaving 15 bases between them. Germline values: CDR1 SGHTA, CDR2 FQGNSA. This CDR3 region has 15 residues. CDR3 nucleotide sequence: TGTGCCAGCAGCCGCGGAAGGACCACTCAAGAGACCCAGTACTTC. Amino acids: CASSRGRTTQETQYF.

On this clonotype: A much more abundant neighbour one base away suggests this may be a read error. CDR3 DNA sequence: TGCGCCAGCAGCCGAGAGAGGGCAGGTCAGGGTGAAGCTTTCTTT. This sequence encodes CASSRERAGQGEAFF. The chain is built from TRBV4-1 and TRBJ1-1; tentatively, D is TRBD1 (5 bases). Germline V gene lookup returns CDR1 MGHRA and CDR2 YSYEKL. V lost 4 bases to trimming and J lost 7 bases, with 19 bases between them. CDR3 size: 15 residues.

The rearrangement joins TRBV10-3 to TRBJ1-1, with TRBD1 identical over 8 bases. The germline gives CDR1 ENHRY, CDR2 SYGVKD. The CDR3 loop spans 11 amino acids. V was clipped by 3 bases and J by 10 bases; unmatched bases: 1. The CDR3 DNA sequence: TGTGCCATCAGTGATGACAGGGGAGCTTTCTTT. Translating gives CAISDDRGAFF.

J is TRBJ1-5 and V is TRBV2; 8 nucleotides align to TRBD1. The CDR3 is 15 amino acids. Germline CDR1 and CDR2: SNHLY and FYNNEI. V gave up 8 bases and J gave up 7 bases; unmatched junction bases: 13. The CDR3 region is CASHHQGAFSQPQHF. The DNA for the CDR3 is TGTGCCAGCCACCACCAGGGGGCGTTCAGCCAGCCCCAGCATTTT.

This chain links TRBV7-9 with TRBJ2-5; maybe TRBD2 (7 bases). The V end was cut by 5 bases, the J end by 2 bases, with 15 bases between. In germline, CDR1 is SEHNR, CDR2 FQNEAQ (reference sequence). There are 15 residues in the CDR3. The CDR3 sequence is CASSRLGGPQETQYF. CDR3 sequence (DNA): TGTGCCAGCAGCCGCCTCGGGGGGCCTCAAGAGACCCAGTACTTC.

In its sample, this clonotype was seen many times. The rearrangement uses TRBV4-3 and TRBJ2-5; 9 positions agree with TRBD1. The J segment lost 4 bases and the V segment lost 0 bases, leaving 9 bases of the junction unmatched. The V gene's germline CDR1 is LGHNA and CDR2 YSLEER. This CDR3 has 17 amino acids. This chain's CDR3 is CASSQDTGQGLRETQYF. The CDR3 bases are TGCGCCAGCAGCCAAGATACGGGACAGGGCTTACGAGAGACCCAGTACTTC.

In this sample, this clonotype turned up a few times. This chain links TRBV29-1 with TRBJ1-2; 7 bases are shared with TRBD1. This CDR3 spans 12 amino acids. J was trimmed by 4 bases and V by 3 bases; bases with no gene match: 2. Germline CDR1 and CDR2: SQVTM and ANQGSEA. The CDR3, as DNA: TGCAGCGTTGACGGGACAGCCTATGGCTACACCTTC. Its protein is CSVDGTAYGYTF.

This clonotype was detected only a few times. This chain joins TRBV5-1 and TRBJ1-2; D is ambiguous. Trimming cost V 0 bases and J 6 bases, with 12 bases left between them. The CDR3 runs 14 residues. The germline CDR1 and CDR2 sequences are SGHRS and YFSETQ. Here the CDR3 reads CASSLGRGVNGYTF. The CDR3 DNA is TGCGCCAGCAGCTTGGGTCGGGGAGTGAATGGCTACACCTTC. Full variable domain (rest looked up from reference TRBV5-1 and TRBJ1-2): KAGVTQTPRYLIKTRGQQVTLSCSPISGHRSVSWYQQTPGQGLQFLFEYFSETQRNKGNFPGRFSGRQFSNSRSEMNVSTLELGDSALYLCASSLGRGVNGYTFGSGTRLTVV.

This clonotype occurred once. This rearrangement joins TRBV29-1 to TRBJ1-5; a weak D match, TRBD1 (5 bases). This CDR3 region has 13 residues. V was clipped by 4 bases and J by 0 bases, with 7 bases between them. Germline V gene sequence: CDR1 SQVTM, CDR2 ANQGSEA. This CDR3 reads CSVGQYSNQPQHF. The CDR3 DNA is TGCAGCGTTGGACAGTATAGCAATCAGCCCCAGCATTTT.

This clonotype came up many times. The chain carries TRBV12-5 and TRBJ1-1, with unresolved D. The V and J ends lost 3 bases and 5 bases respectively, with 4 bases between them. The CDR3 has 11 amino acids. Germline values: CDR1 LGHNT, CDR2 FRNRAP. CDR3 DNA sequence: TGTGCTAGTGGTTTAGGTACTGAAGCTTTCTTT. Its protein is CASGLGTEAFF.

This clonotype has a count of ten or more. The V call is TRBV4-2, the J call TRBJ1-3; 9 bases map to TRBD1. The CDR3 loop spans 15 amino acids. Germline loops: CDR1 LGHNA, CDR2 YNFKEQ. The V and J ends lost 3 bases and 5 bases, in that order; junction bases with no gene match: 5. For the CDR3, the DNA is TGTGCCAGCAGCCAGTACAGGGGGCATAGAAACACCATATATTTT. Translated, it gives CASSQYRGHRNTIYF.

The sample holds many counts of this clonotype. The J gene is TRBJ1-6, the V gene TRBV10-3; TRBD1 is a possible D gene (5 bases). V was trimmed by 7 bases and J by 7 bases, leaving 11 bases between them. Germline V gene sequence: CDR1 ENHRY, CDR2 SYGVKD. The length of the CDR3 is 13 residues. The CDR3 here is CAITGNRNSPLHF. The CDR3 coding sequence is TGTGCCATCACCGGGAACAGGAATTCACCCCTCCACTTT.

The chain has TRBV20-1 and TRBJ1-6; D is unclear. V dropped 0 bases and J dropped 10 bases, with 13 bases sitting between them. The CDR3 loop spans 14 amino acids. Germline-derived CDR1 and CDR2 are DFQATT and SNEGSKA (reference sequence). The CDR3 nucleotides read TGCAGTGCTAGAGATTACAAGGGAGGGTCACCCCTCCACTTT. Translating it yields CSARDYKGGSPLHF.

Here the CDR3 reads CASSDPWGVKLFF. The CDR3 DNA is TGTGCCAGCAGTGATCCGTGGGGGGTAAAACTGTTTTTT. V gene TRBV25-1 combines with J gene TRBJ1-4; a possible D gene is TRBD1 (5 bases). The CDR3 length is 13 residues. Looked up from germline, CDR1 is MGHDK and CDR2 is SYGVNS. V was cut by 3 bases and J by 10 bases, with 12 bases left in between.

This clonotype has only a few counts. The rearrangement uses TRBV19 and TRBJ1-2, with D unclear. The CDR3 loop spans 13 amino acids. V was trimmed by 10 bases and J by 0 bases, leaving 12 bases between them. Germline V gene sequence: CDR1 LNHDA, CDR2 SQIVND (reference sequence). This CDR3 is CATSDLANYGYTF. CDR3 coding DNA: TGTGCCACTTCGGACCTAGCTAACTATGGCTACACCTTC.

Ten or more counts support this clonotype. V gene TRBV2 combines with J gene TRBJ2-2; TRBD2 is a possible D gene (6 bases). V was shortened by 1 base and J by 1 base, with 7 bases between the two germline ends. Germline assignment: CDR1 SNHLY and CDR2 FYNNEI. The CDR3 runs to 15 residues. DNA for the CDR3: TGTGCCAGCAGTGAAGGACTAGAGAACACCGGGGAGCTGTTTTTT. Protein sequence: CASSEGLENTGELFF. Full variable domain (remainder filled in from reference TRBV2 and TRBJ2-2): EPEVTQTPSHQVTQMGQEVILRCVPISNHLYFYWYRQILGQKVEFLVSFYNNEISEKSEIFDDQFSVERPDGSNFTLKIRSTKLEDSAMYFCASSEGLENTGELFFGEGSRLTVL.